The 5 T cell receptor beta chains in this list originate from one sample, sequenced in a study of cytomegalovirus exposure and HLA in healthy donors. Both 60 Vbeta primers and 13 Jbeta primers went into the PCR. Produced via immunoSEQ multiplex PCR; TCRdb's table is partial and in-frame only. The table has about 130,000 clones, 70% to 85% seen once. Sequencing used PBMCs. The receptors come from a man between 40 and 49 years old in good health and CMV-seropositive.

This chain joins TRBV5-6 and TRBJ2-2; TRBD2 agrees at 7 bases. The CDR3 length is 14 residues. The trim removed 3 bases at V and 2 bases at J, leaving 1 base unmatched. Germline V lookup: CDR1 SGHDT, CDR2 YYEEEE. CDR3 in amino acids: CASSWGLNTGELFF. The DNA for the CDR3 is TGTGCCAGCAGCTGGGGACTAAACACCGGGGAGCTGTTTTTT.

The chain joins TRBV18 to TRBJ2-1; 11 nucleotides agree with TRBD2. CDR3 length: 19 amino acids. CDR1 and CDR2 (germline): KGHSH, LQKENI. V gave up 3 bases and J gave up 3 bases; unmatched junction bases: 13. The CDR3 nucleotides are TGTGCCAGCTCACCTTACTTATTAGCGGGAGGGGCTGGCTACAATGAGCAGTTCTTC. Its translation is CASSPYLLAGGAGYNEQFF.

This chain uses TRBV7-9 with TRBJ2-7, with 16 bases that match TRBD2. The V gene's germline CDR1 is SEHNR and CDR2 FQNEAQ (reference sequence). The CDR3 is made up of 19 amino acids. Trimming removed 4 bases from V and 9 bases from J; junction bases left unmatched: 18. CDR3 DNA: TGTGCCAGCAGCTCCCGCTGGGGACTAGCGGGAGGGCCCACTCAGCGGCAGTACTTC. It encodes CASSSRWGLAGGPTQRQYF.

DNA of the CDR3: TGCGCCAGCAGTGATAGTACATTAATTCCCACAGACAATGAGCAGTTCTTC. It codes for CASSDSTLIPTDNEQFF. This chain connects TRBV10-2 to TRBJ2-1; no reliable D call. The CDR3 sequence is 17 residues long. The V gene lost 3 bases and the J gene lost 5 bases, with 20 bases spanning the gap. CDR1 is WSHSY, CDR2 SAAADI, per germline.

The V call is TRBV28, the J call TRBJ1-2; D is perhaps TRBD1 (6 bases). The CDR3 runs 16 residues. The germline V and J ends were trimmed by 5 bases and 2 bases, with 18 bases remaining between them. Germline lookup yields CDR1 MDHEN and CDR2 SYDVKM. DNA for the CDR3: TGTGCCAGCAGTATAAACCCCGGACAGCTAAACTATGGCTACACCTTC. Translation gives CASSINPGQLNYGYTF.